These 25 T cell receptor beta chains originate from one sample sequenced in a study of PD-1 blockade in classical Hodgkin lymphoma. Sequencing used immunoSEQ multiplex PCR; TCRdb keeps in-frame clones, though not all of them. The sample consists of some 50,000 clones, around 76% of them appearing once. Time point here: cycle 4 day 1 (C4D1), after 5 to 7 weeks of nivolumab. After autologous stem cell transplantation all patients relapsed, and prior brentuximab vedotin exposure differed between cohorts. This specimen was peripheral blood mononuclear cells (PBMCs), taken before the fourth cycle of nivolumab. The receptor source for this set is a human donor with classical Hodgkin lymphoma.

This chain links TRBV6-1 with TRBJ1-2, with unresolved D. Trimming stripped 5 bases from V and 3 bases from J, with 4 bases between. The CDR3 is made up of 11 amino acids. In germline, CDR1 is MNHNS, CDR2 SASEGT. The chain's CDR3 is CASSNDYGYTF. CDR3 in DNA: TGTGCCAGCAGTAATGACTATGGCTACACCTTC.

This sequence joins TRBV2 and TRBJ2-7, with unresolved D. The germline V gene has CDR1 SNHLY and CDR2 FYNNEI. The V gene lost 2 bases and the J gene lost 4 bases, with 15 bases spanning the gap. The CDR3 is made up of 15 amino acids. The CDR3 DNA is TGTGCCAGCAGTGAAAGGAGCGCTCGGGTTTACGAGCAGTACTTC. Translation: CASSERSARVYEQYF.

CDR3 sequence reads: CASSEGNRPLKEQYF. CDR3 DNA: TGTGCCAGCAGCGAGGGGAACAGACCGTTAAAGGAGCAGTACTTC. This chain connects TRBV9 to TRBJ2-7; possibly TRBD1 for D (5 bases). This CDR3 is 15 amino acids long. V was cut by 3 bases and J by 7 bases, with 20 bases left in between. CDR1 SGDLS and CDR2 YYNGEE come from the germline V gene.

The gene calls are TRBV7-2 and TRBJ2-2; D remains ambiguous. The CDR3 is 12 residues long. Germline assignment: CDR1 SGHTA and CDR2 FQGNSA. Between the trimmed V and J ends, which lost 8 bases and 1 base, there was a span of 5 bases. The CDR3, as DNA: TGTGCCAGCTTCCGGAACACCGGGGAGCTGTTTTTT. Its protein product is CASFRNTGELFF.

The chain is built from TRBV14 and TRBJ2-7, with 9 positions matching TRBD1. Germline loops: CDR1 SGHDN, CDR2 FVKESK. V lost 1 base, J lost 3 bases, and 4 bases stayed unmatched. The CDR3 contains 15 residues. The CDR3 spells CASSQAGQGIYEQYF. The DNA of the CDR3 is TGTGCCAGCAGCCAAGCGGGACAGGGAATCTACGAGCAGTACTTC.

V usage is TRBV25-1 and J usage is TRBJ2-7; 8 nucleotides match TRBD1. Losses at the gene ends were 5 bases for V and 3 bases for J; bases not matched to a gene: 6. The CDR3 has 14 residues. From germline, CDR1 is MGHDK and CDR2 SYGVNS. This CDR3 is CASSYGQGNYEQYF. Here the CDR3 DNA reads TGTGCCAGCAGTTATGGACAGGGAAACTACGAGCAGTACTTC.

This clone was counted once. The V call is TRBV6-6, the J call TRBJ1-1, with D unresolved. The CDR3 runs to 14 residues. V was trimmed by 6 bases and J by 1 base, leaving 12 bases between them. Per germline, CDR1 MNHNY and CDR2 SVGAGI (reference sequence). DNA of the CDR3: TGTGCCAGCAGCCGCGGTACACCGAACACTGAAGCTTTCTTT. It is translated as CASSRGTPNTEAFF.

The chain employs TRBV28 and TRBJ2-6; D is uncertain. V shed 6 bases and J shed 0 bases, with 18 bases lying between them. CDR3 length equals 18 residues. Germline CDR1 and CDR2: MDHEN and SYDVKM. CDR3 DNA: TGTGCCAGCAGCTCGGAACTTTCAAAAGGCTCTGGGGCCAACGTCCTGACTTTC. Its translation is CASSSELSKGSGANVLTF.

This chain links TRBV2 with TRBJ2-5; TRBD2 matches at 12 bases. The germline V gene encodes CDR1 SNHLY and CDR2 FYNNEI. The V segment lost 7 bases and the J segment 4 bases; nucleotides outside the gene matches: 4. CDR3 length: 14 residues. The CDR3 here is CASNPSGRGETQYF. The CDR3 DNA reads as TGTGCCAGCAATCCTAGCGGGAGGGGAGAGACCCAGTACTTC.

This rearrangement joins TRBV29-1 to TRBJ2-3; 9 bases are shared with TRBD1. V gave up 3 bases and J gave up 4 bases; unmatched junction bases: 8. This CDR3 spans 15 amino acids. Germline assignment: CDR1 SQVTM and CDR2 ANQGSEA. CDR3 sequence (DNA): TGCAGCGTTGAGGTAGGGGGACAGGGCGCAGATACGCAGTATTTT. This encodes CSVEVGGQGADTQYF.

The chain combines TRBV6-6 with TRBJ1-2; D is uncertain. The CDR3 is 12 residues long. Trimming shortened V by 2 bases and J by 7 bases, and 8 bases separated the two germline ends. The germline gives CDR1 MNHNY, CDR2 SVGAGI (reference sequence). The CDR3 sequence: CASSYEEFGYTF. CDR3 bases: TGTGCCAGCAGTTACGAGGAGTTTGGCTACACCTTC.

V is TRBV5-1 and J is TRBJ2-3; 8 nucleotides line up with TRBD2. The V gene's germline CDR1 is SGHRS and CDR2 YFSETQ. V shed 0 bases, J shed 1 base, and the junction held 4 bases outside the gene matches. The CDR3 sequence is 16 residues long. CDR3 loop: CASSLAPGLGTDTQYF. In DNA, the CDR3 is TGCGCCAGCAGCTTGGCCCCGGGACTAGGCACAGATACGCAGTATTTT. Full variable domain (outside the CDR3, taken from reference TRBV5-1 and TRBJ2-3): KAGVTQTPRYLIKTRGQQVTLSCSPISGHRSVSWYQQTPGQGLQFLFEYFSETQRNKGNFPGRFSGRQFSNSRSEMNVSTLELGDSALYLCASSLAPGLGTDTQYFGPGTRLTVL.

The chain is built from TRBV21-1 and TRBJ2-7; TRBD2 is the table's D call, not checked against the DNA. TRBV21-1 constitutes a pseudogene. CDR3 length: 15 residues. CDR3 amino acids: CASSKSLPGGYEQYF. The CDR3, as DNA: TGTGCCAGCAGCAAAAGTTTGCCGGGAGGGTACGAGCAGTACTTC.

V gene TRBV6-6 combines with J gene TRBJ1-5; 7 bases map to TRBD1. V lost 6 bases and J lost 5; bases outside the gene matches: 7. The CDR3 totals 14 residues. Germline V gene lookup returns CDR1 MNHNY and CDR2 SVGAGI (reference sequence). The CDR3 DNA reads TGTGCCAGCAGCCGCGACAGGGAGTATCAGCCCCAGCATTTT. It specifies CASSRDREYQPQHF.

J is TRBJ2-7 and V is TRBV11-2; TRBD1 or TRBD2 may be the D gene (5 bases each). The V end was cut by 5 bases, the J end by 0 bases, with 20 bases between. CDR1 is SGHAT, CDR2 FQNNGV, per germline. The CDR3 is 17 amino acids. The DNA of the CDR3 is TGTGCCAGCAGCCCCGGACGGTTCCGAGGGGACTCCTACGAGCAGTACTTC. Translation gives CASSPGRFRGDSYEQYF.

The gene calls are TRBV2 and TRBJ2-7; no clear D gene. Germline V CDR1 and CDR2: SNHLY, FYNNEI. Trimming took 6 bases from V and 0 from J, leaving 12 bases between them. The CDR3 contains 14 residues. CDR3 in amino acids: CASRGRDPSYEQYF. CDR3 in DNA: TGTGCCAGCAGAGGAAGGGATCCCTCCTACGAGCAGTACTTC.

V gene TRBV27 combines with J gene TRBJ1-5; 9 nucleotides agree with TRBD1. The CDR3 runs to 16 residues. The V and J ends lost 3 bases and 6 bases, in that order; junction bases with no gene match: 9. Per the germline V gene, CDR1 is MNHEY and CDR2 is SMNVEV (reference sequence). In nucleotides, the CDR3 is TGTGCCAGCAGTTTCCGGGGACAGGGTTCTACTCAGCCCCAGCATTTT. It specifies CASSFRGQGSTQPQHF.

This rearrangement joins TRBV10-2 to TRBJ2-2; 7 nucleotides agree with TRBD1. Germline V CDR1 and CDR2: WSHSY, SAAADI. V dropped 6 bases and J dropped 7; count of bases not matched to a gene: 2. This CDR3 spans 12 amino acids. The CDR3 DNA reads TGCGCCAGCAGGACAGGGATCGGGGAGCTGTTTTTT. Protein: CASRTGIGELFF.

As for this clone: Here the CDR3 omits its conserved ending phenylalanine or tryptophan, so a read error is the likely source. No DNA is shown, since the ends of the CDR3 on it are uncertain; the CDR3 is the one TCRdb lists. This rearrangement joins TRBV2 to TRBJ1-2; the table's D call TRBD1 went unverified against the DNA. Germline V gene sequence: CDR1 SNHLY, CDR2 FYNNEI. Including both end residues, the CDR3 is 15 amino acids long. The CDR3 sequence: CASTPPWDRGHSGVL.

This chain uses TRBV5-1 with TRBJ2-7, with TRBD2 identical over 8 bases. The CDR3 runs 15 residues. In germline, CDR1 is SGHRS, CDR2 YFSETQ. V trimming: 0 bases; J trimming: 4 bases; junction bases outside the gene matches: 6. For the CDR3, the DNA is TGCGCCAGCAGCTTGGCGGGGACTAGTGGTTACGAGCAGTACTTC. Its protein is CASSLAGTSGYEQYF. Drawing the rest from reference TRBV5-1 and TRBJ2-7, the complete variable domain is KAGVTQTPRYLIKTRGQQVTLSCSPISGHRSVSWYQQTPGQGLQFLFEYFSETQRNKGNFPGRFSGRQFSNSRSEMNVSTLELGDSALYLCASSLAGTSGYEQYFGPGTRLTVT.

This clone appeared a few times. The V call is TRBV7-2, the J call TRBJ2-7, with 8 bases matching TRBD1. The V gene's germline CDR1 is SGHTA and CDR2 FQGNSA. Trimming cost V 3 bases and J 9 bases; bases outside gene matches: 7. This CDR3 is built from 13 residues. The CDR3 region is CASSFQTGAAQYF. The DNA for the CDR3 is TGTGCCAGCAGCTTCCAGACAGGGGCCGCGCAGTACTTC.

The chain recombines TRBV21-1 with TRBJ2-7; TRBD1, as called in the table, went unchecked against the DNA. TRBV21-1 is a documented pseudogene. The CDR3 is 17 residues long. The CDR3 sequence is CASSNGPWTQGPHEQYF. Written as DNA, the CDR3 is TGTGCCAGCAGCAATGGGCCGTGGACGCAGGGTCCCCACGAGCAGTACTTC.

The chain carries TRBV28 and TRBJ1-5; D is perhaps TRBD1 (5 bases). V lost 6 bases and J 4 bases, leaving 16 bases between the germline ends. The CDR3 runs to 15 residues. CDR1 and CDR2 from the germline V gene are MDHEN and SYDVKM. The CDR3 protein is CASRYLAGQNQPQHF. The DNA of the CDR3 is TGTGCCAGCAGGTACCTGGCAGGGCAAAATCAGCCCCAGCATTTT.

This clone is a singleton in its sample. The V and J genes are TRBV2 and TRBJ1-1, with TRBD1 matching over 10 bases. The V and J ends lost 8 bases and 4 bases, in that order; junction bases with no gene match: 4. There are 13 residues in the CDR3. CDR1 is SNHLY, CDR2 FYNNEI, per germline. CDR3 DNA sequence: TGTGCCAGCTCAGGACAGGGGGGCACTGAAGCTTTCTTT. The encoded protein is CASSGQGGTEAFF.

This chain joins TRBV6-5 and TRBJ1-6; no clear D. The CDR3 is 14 amino acids. V shed 6 bases and J shed 5 bases, with 11 bases lying between them. CDR1 and CDR2 from the germline V gene are MNHEY and SVGAGI. The CDR3 nucleotides are TGTGCCAGCAGCACCGACGGGAATAATTCACCCCTCCACTTT. Encoded protein: CASSTDGNNSPLHF.